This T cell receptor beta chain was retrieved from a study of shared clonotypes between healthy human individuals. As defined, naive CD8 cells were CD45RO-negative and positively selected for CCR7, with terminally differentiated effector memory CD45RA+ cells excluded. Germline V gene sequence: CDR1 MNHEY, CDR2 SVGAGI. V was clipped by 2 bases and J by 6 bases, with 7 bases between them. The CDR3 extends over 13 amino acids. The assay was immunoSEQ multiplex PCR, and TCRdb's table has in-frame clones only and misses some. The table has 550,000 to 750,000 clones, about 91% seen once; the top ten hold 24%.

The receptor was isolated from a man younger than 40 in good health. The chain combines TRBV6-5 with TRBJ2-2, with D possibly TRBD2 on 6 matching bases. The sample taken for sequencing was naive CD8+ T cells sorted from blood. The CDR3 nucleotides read TGTGCCAGCAGTTACGAGCGGGCCGGGGAGCTGTTTTTT. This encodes CASSYERAGELFF.